This TCR beta chain was identified during a study of CD8+CD57+ T cells in acquired aplastic anemia. Study-wide background: About 3 ug was the average amount of DNA from sorted CD4+ and CD8+ cells. The study obtained 9.5 million to 12 million reads on average for CD4+ cells from healthy donors. Study-wide findings and caveats: Overlap between patients and controls comprised just under 30 CD8+ CDR3 sequences. Patients were compared with controls for CD8+ Simpson's diversity, and no significant difference emerged.

TCR beta VDJ and CDR3 profiling used genomic DNA as template. TCRdb redid the calling of the reads with MiXCR, one entry per CDR3 protein. The repertoire holds around 400,000 distinct CDR3 sequences, with 55% to 75% as singletons. The CDR3 covers 14 residues. V lost 2 bases to trimming and J lost 4 bases, with 11 bases between them. In germline, CDR1 is SGHKS, CDR2 YYEKEE (reference sequence). As to this clonotype: What it binds is unknown.

The TCR originated in a human donor in good health, serving as a control. The chain couples TRBV5-5 to TRBJ2-3; D not resolved. The sample comprised sorted CD4+, CD8+, or CD8+CD57+ T cells (not recorded which) from PBMCs. As DNA, the CDR3 is TGTGCCAGCAGCTTATCCGCGTGGGCAGATACGCAGTATTTT. Translated, it gives CASSLSAWADTQYF.